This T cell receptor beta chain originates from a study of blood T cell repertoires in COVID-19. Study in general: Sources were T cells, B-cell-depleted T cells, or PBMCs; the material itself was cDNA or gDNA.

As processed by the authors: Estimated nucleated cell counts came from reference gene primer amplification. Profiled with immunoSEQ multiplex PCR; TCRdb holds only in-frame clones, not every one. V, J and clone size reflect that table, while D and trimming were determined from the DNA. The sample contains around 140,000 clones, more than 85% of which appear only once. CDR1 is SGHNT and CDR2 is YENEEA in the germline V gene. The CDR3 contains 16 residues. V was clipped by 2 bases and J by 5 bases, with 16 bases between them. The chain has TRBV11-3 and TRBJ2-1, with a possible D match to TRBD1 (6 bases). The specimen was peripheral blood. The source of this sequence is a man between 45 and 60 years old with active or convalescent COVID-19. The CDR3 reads CASSLLFGQFNNEQFF. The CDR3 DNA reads TGTGCCAGCAGCTTATTATTCGGACAGTTTAACAATGAGCAGTTCTTC.